Each of the 13 T cell receptor beta chains below was sequenced from the same sample in a study of cytomegalovirus exposure and HLA in healthy donors. The PCR was carried out with 60 Vbeta primers and 13 Jbeta primers. Libraries were prepared by immunoSEQ multiplex PCR; TCRdb keeps only in-frame clonotypes and omits some of them. The repertoire holds 100,000 to 150,000 clones, with about 81% as singletons. The sequencing input was PBMCs. The origin of the receptors is a woman in her thirties in good health and CMV-seronegative.

This sequence joins TRBV9 and TRBJ2-7, with a weak D call TRBD2 (7 bases). With 0 bases removed from V and 4 bases from J, the gap between germline ends came to 20 bases. Germline loops: CDR1 SGDLS, CDR2 YYNGEE. The CDR3 has 17 amino acids. In DNA, the CDR3 is TGTGCCAGCAGCGTAGGGGGAGGAGCGGGGACACCTTACGAGCAGTACTTC. Translation gives CASSVGGGAGTPYEQYF.

The chain joins TRBV27 to TRBJ1-2, with TRBD1 identical over 7 bases. This CDR3 comprises 13 residues. Per the germline V gene, CDR1 is MNHEY and CDR2 is SMNVEV (reference sequence). After removal of 3 bases from V and 8 bases from J, the junction contained 6 bases not matched to a gene. CDR3 coding DNA: TGTGCCAGCAGTTTTTACAGGGGTCAGGGCTACACCTTC. The encoded protein is CASSFYRGQGYTF.

The chain is built from TRBV4-2 and TRBJ2-1; the match to TRBD2 covers 8 bases. CDR1 and CDR2 from the germline V gene are LGHNA and YNFKEQ. The CDR3 loop spans 17 amino acids. The junction had 12 bases not matched to a gene; V was cut back by 1 base and J by 7 bases. The chain's CDR3 is CASSQAASGRSRNEQFF. CDR3 bases: TGTGCCAGCAGCCAAGCGGCTAGCGGGCGGAGCAGGAATGAGCAGTTCTTC.

The rearrangement uses TRBV5-1 and TRBJ1-4, with 8 bases matching TRBD1. In germline, CDR1 is SGHRS, CDR2 YFSETQ. This CDR3 has 14 amino acids. The V gene end was trimmed by 4 bases and the J gene end by 8 bases; junction bases not matched to a gene: 7. In nucleotides, the CDR3 is TGCGCCAGCAGCCACGGACAGGGAGGAGAAAAACTGTTTTTT. This gives the protein CASSHGQGGEKLFF.

The chain links TRBV7-3 to TRBJ1-1; TRBD1 aligns across 8 bases. The germline V gene has CDR1 SGHTA and CDR2 FQGTGA. The CDR3 length is 15 residues. With V trimmed by 4 bases and J by 4 bases, 8 bases remained unmatched. Written as DNA, the CDR3 is TGTGCCAGCAGCTCCGGACAGGGCAGTGGCACTGAAGCTTTCTTT. Translation: CASSSGQGSGTEAFF. Together with reference TRBV7-3 and TRBJ1-1, the CDR3 gives the full variable domain: GAGVSQTPSNKVTEKGKYVELRCDPISGHTALYWYRQSLGQGPEFLIYFQGTGAADDSGLPNDRFFAVRPEGSVSTLKIQRTERGDSAVYLCASSSGQGSGTEAFFGQGTRLTVV.

The chain links TRBV5-1 to TRBJ1-1, with 7 bases aligning to TRBD1. The germline gives CDR1 SGHRS, CDR2 YFSETQ. The length of the CDR3 is 13 residues. Germline trimming cut 7 bases from V and 3 bases from J; bases unmatched to any gene: 6. The CDR3 nucleotides read TGCGCCAGCCGTGAGGGGGCCGACACTGAAGCTTTCTTT. Protein product: CASREGADTEAFF.

The V and J genes are TRBV2 and TRBJ2-5; 9 bases are shared with TRBD2. Germline-derived CDR1 and CDR2 are SNHLY and FYNNEI. CDR3 length: 17 amino acids. V lost 0 bases and J lost 2; bases outside the gene matches: 7. CDR3 loop: CASSEAFLAGSQETQYF. The CDR3 DNA reads as TGTGCCAGCAGTGAAGCATTCCTAGCGGGGTCACAAGAGACCCAGTACTTC.

The chain combines TRBV13 with TRBJ2-1; 10 bases align to TRBD2. The germline V gene has CDR1 PRHDT and CDR2 FYEKMQ (reference sequence). Losses at the gene ends were 0 bases for V and 0 bases for J; bases not matched to a gene: 2. The CDR3 length is 17 residues. The CDR3, as DNA: TGTGCCAGCAGCTTAGGGGCTAGCGGGAGCTCCTACAATGAGCAGTTCTTC. It codes for CASSLGASGSSYNEQFF.

The chain combines TRBV10-3 with TRBJ2-1, with 10 bases that match TRBD2. V was pared by 0 bases and J by 3 bases, with 2 bases of the junction left unmatched. Germline CDR1 is ENHRY and CDR2 is SYGVKD. This CDR3 region has 16 residues. The CDR3 DNA follows: TGTGCCATCAGTGAGTCCGGACTAGCGGACTACAATGAGCAGTTCTTC. It translates to CAISESGLADYNEQFF.

V and J are TRBV7-6 and TRBJ2-2; 9 bases align to TRBD1. Per the germline V gene, CDR1 is SGHVS and CDR2 is FNYEAQ. Germline trimming cut 5 bases from V and 8 bases from J; bases unmatched to any gene: 6. The CDR3 sequence is 14 residues long. CDR3 residues: CASSIQGARGELFF. DNA of the CDR3: TGTGCCAGCAGCATACAGGGGGCGCGTGGGGAGCTGTTTTTT.

The chain links TRBV27 to TRBJ2-1; tentatively, D is TRBD1 (6 bases). The CDR3 is made up of 16 amino acids. Per the germline V gene, CDR1 is MNHEY and CDR2 is SMNVEV (reference sequence). Deletions cut 3 bases from V and 4 bases from J, with 16 bases between. The CDR3 reads CASSLFRTELYNEQFF. DNA of the CDR3: TGTGCCAGCAGTTTGTTTAGGACAGAACTTTACAATGAGCAGTTCTTC.

This chain links TRBV15 with TRBJ1-3; possibly TRBD1 for D (6 bases). Germline CDR1 is LNHNV and CDR2 is YYDKDF (reference sequence). This CDR3 has 16 amino acids. The V end lost 0 bases, the J end lost 0 bases, and 9 bases lay between the germline ends. CDR3 sequence: CATSRDRGLSGNTIYF. DNA for the CDR3: TGTGCCACCAGCAGAGACAGGGGTCTCTCTGGAAACACCATATATTTT.

This clone was counted only a few times. V and J are TRBV4-3 and TRBJ1-2; TRBD1 aligns across 8 bases. Germline V CDR1 and CDR2: LGHNA, YSLEER. The ends lost 3 bases at V and 8 bases at J; junction bases unmatched: 14. The CDR3 extends over 16 amino acids. The CDR3 sequence is CASSHAVVAGGRGYTF. As DNA, the CDR3 is TGCGCCAGCAGCCACGCCGTGGTTGCAGGGGGCCGGGGCTACACCTTC.